This entry concerns a single T cell receptor beta chain. Repertoires were generated with immunoSEQ multiplex PCR, while TCRdb's copy carries only in-frame clones and drops some. The data show some 300,000 clones, with over 75% seen just once and approximately 1% held by the top ten. The sample is drawn from a study of blood T cell repertoires in COVID-19. This CDR3 comprises 18 residues. Sequencing used PBMCs or T cells enriched from blood (not recorded which). The chain combines TRBV1 with TRBJ2-5; the table's TRBD2 call for D was not verified on the DNA. TRBV1 is an annotated pseudogene. The receptor comes from a woman in her 30s who had recovered from COVID-19. The CDR3 bases are TGCACCAGCAGCCAAGATGCGGTAGTAACCCCCCCCCAAGAGACCCAGTACTTC. Translating it yields CTSSQDAVVTPPQETQYF.